The 27 T cell receptor beta chains reported below all come from one sample, sequenced in a study of blood T cell repertoires in COVID-19. TCRdb's copy holds only in-frame clones and misses some; the assay was immunoSEQ multiplex PCR. This sample carries about 120,000 clones, around three quarters of them seen once, and the ten largest clones take about 4%. Sequenced material: peripheral blood. The source of these receptors is a woman aged 80 or over with acute or convalescent COVID-19.

V and J are TRBV20-1 and TRBJ1-2, with D possibly being TRBD1 (5 bases). Germline-derived CDR1 and CDR2 are DFQATT and SNEGSKA (reference sequence). The CDR3 has 11 residues. V was shortened by 3 bases and J by 7 bases, with 9 bases between the two germline ends. DNA for the CDR3: TGCAGTGCTAGGTACCAGGGTGGCTACACCTTC. It is translated as CSARYQGGYTF.

The rearrangement joins TRBV30 to TRBJ2-4; D possibly corresponds to TRBD1 (6 bases). Germline values: CDR1 GTSNPN, CDR2 SVGIG (reference sequence). V was cut by 3 bases and J by 7 bases, with 7 bases left in between. This CDR3 has 11 amino acids. The CDR3 is CAWRDSNIQYF. The CDR3 coding sequence is TGTGCCTGGAGGGACAGTAACATTCAGTACTTC.

The rearrangement links TRBV5-1 to TRBJ1-1; maybe TRBD1 (5 bases). CDR3 size: 13 residues. The germline V gene encodes CDR1 SGHRS and CDR2 YFSETQ. Trimming stripped 5 bases from V and 3 bases from J, with 11 bases between. The CDR3 DNA reads TGCGCCAGCAGAATAGGGGTGGACACTGAAGCTTTCTTT. Its protein is CASRIGVDTEAFF.

The chain has TRBV28 and TRBJ1-2; 11 nucleotides agree with TRBD1. Trimming cost V 4 bases and J 7 bases; bases outside gene matches: 8. The CDR3 length is 15 residues. Germline lookup yields CDR1 MDHEN and CDR2 SYDVKM. The CDR3 here is CASSWIGQGASGYTF. DNA of the CDR3: TGTGCCAGCAGTTGGATAGGACAGGGGGCGTCTGGCTACACCTTC.

The chain links TRBV27 to TRBJ2-1, with D possibly matching TRBD1 (6 bases). Between the trimmed V and J ends, which lost 2 bases and 8 bases, there was a span of 13 bases. The CDR3 contains 14 residues. Germline CDR1 MNHEY, CDR2 SMNVEV (reference sequence). CDR3 nucleotides: TGTGCCAGCAGTTTAACAGGGTTCTTAGATGAGCAGTTCTTC. It is translated as CASSLTGFLDEQFF.

The J gene is TRBJ2-1, the V gene TRBV6-2 or TRBV6-3; the match to TRBD2 covers 10 bases. Germline CDR1 reads MNHEY; CDR2 reads SVGEGT. The CDR3 spans 17 residues. J lost 8 bases, V lost 2 bases, and 12 bases had no gene match. Here the CDR3 DNA reads TGTGCCAGCAGTTACAGTGTAGCGGGAGGCCTTGTCTATGAGCAGTTCTTC. This sequence encodes CASSYSVAGGLVYEQFF.

This chain joins TRBV4-3 and TRBJ1-3; unclear D gene. The CDR3 loop spans 14 amino acids. CDR1 is LGHNA, CDR2 YSLEER, per germline. V was shortened by 0 bases and J by 7 bases, with 10 bases between the two germline ends. Here the CDR3 reads CASSQEWRWNTIYF. CDR3 nucleotide sequence: TGCGCCAGCAGCCAAGAATGGAGATGGAACACCATATATTTT.

The chain is built from TRBV30 and TRBJ1-1; D gene uncertain. Germline values: CDR1 GTSNPN, CDR2 SVGIG (reference sequence). The CDR3 totals 13 residues. With 0 bases removed from V and 3 bases from J, the gap between germline ends came to 8 bases. The DNA for the CDR3 is TGTGCCTGGAGTGTTTTTCAGGACACTGAAGCTTTCTTT. It encodes CAWSVFQDTEAFF.

The V gene is TRBV28, the J gene TRBJ2-3; D possibly corresponds to TRBD1 (6 bases). The CDR3 loop spans 14 amino acids. CDR1 MDHEN and CDR2 SYDVKM come from the germline V gene. V was shortened by 1 base and J by 4 bases, with 9 bases between the two germline ends. CDR3 DNA sequence: TGTGCCAGCAGTTTATCACAGGGCCCAGATACGCAGTATTTT. Translation: CASSLSQGPDTQYF.

To note about this clone: The sample contains more than one DNA sequence encoding this CDR3. This sequence joins TRBV19 and TRBJ1-6, with a possible D match to TRBD1 (6 bases). The CDR3 consists of 13 residues. Germline V lookup: CDR1 LNHDA, CDR2 SQIVND (reference sequence). The V end lost 3 bases, the J end lost 6 bases, and 6 bases lay between the germline ends. Written as DNA, the CDR3 is TGTGCCAGTAGTATCAGGGGTAATTCACCCCTCCACTTT. Protein sequence: CASSIRGNSPLHF.

The rearrangement links TRBV2 to TRBJ1-6; no reliable D call. V lost 10 bases, J lost 10 bases, and 17 bases lay in between. There are 13 residues in the CDR3. CDR1 and CDR2 (germline): SNHLY, FYNNEI. The CDR3 region is CATKGSNESPLHF. CDR3 nucleotides: TGTGCCACCAAAGGGAGTAACGAATCACCCCTCCACTTT.

The chain employs TRBV27 and TRBJ1-6, with D tentatively TRBD1 (6 bases). CDR1 and CDR2 (germline): MNHEY, SMNVEV (reference sequence). This CDR3 spans 17 amino acids. V dropped 2 bases and J dropped 5 bases, with 16 bases sitting between them. Here the CDR3 reads CASSLIGGLGDNSPLHF. The CDR3 DNA follows: TGTGCCAGCAGTTTAATCGGGGGGCTAGGGGATAATTCACCCCTCCACTTT.

V gene TRBV7-2 combines with J gene TRBJ1-2; 10 positions agree with TRBD1. The length of the CDR3 is 16 residues. Germline trimming cut 1 base from V and 3 bases from J; bases unmatched to any gene: 5. CDR1 SGHTA and CDR2 FQGNSA come from the germline V gene. DNA for the CDR3: TGTGCCAGCAGCTTAGATCCGGGACAGGGGTACTATGGCTACACCTTC. Translating gives CASSLDPGQGYYGYTF. The variable domain in full, completed from reference TRBV7-2 and TRBJ1-2, reads GAGVSQSPSNKVTEKGKDVELRCDPISGHTALYWYRQSLGQGLEFLIYFQGNSAPDKSGLPSDRFSAERTGGSVSTLTIQRTQQEDSAVYLCASSLDPGQGYYGYTFGSGTRLTVV.

The J gene is TRBJ1-1, the V gene TRBV19; 7 positions match TRBD1. The CDR3 runs 14 residues. Germline V gene sequence: CDR1 LNHDA, CDR2 SQIVND (reference sequence). J lost 7 bases, V lost 4 bases, and 9 bases had no gene match. CDR3 DNA: TGTGCCAGTAGTACCCGACAGGGAGGAATTGAAGCTTTCTTT. Translated: CASSTRQGGIEAFF.

The chain has TRBV28 and TRBJ1-5; D not certain. V dropped 5 bases and J dropped 3 bases, with 23 bases sitting between them. CDR3 length equals 18 residues. Germline CDR1 and CDR2: MDHEN and SYDVKM. Here the CDR3 reads CASSLRRFSAILNQPQHF. DNA of the CDR3: TGTGCCAGCAGTCTCCGACGGTTTTCAGCGATCCTCAATCAGCCCCAGCATTTT.

The CDR3 region has the DNA TGTGCCAGCAGCCTGACAGGGGGCGAGATCACTGAAGCTTTCTTT. Translating gives CASSLTGGEITEAFF. The chain couples TRBV5-5 to TRBJ1-1, with 10 bases aligning to TRBD1. V lost 4 bases to trimming and J lost 4 bases; unmatched junction nucleotides: 7. The CDR3 spans 15 residues. Germline V gene data show CDR1 as SGHKS and CDR2 as YYEKEE (reference sequence).

The chain uses TRBV11-2 and TRBJ2-3; TRBD2 matches 8 bases. The CDR3 is 18 residues long. V lost 2 bases and J lost 0; bases outside the gene matches: 10. Germline CDR1 SGHAT, CDR2 FQNNGV. The CDR3 region is CASSLRAGGAPSTDTQYF. The CDR3 coding sequence is TGTGCCAGCAGCTTAAGGGCGGGGGGCGCCCCTAGCACAGATACGCAGTATTTT.

This chain joins TRBV24-1 and TRBJ2-7, with 7 nucleotides matching TRBD1. Germline CDR1 and CDR2: KGHDR and SFDVKD. Germline trimming cut 4 bases from V and 0 bases from J; bases unmatched to any gene: 5. The CDR3 consists of 15 residues. CDR3 DNA: TGTGCCACCAGTGAGGGGACAGTTAACTCCTACGAGCAGTACTTC. Its protein product is CATSEGTVNSYEQYF.

The rearrangement links TRBV21-1 to TRBJ2-7; the D call of TRBD1 is as the table states it, not checked on the DNA. TRBV21-1 is listed as a pseudogene. The CDR3 is made up of 13 amino acids. In DNA, the CDR3 is TGTGCCAGCAGCAAAACAGGCGCCTACGAGCAGTACTTC. It specifies CASSKTGAYEQYF.

The J gene is TRBJ1-1, the V gene TRBV5-1; 7 bases are a match to TRBD1. Germline CDR1 is SGHRS and CDR2 is YFSETQ. This CDR3 is 15 amino acids long. Trimming at V came to 4 bases and at J to 0 bases, leaving 6 bases not matched to a gene. The CDR3, as DNA: TGCGCCAGCAGCGTATACAGGGGAATGAACACTGAAGCTTTCTTT. This encodes CASSVYRGMNTEAFF.

The chain employs TRBV27 and TRBJ2-5; 10 bases fit TRBD2. Germline assignment: CDR1 MNHEY and CDR2 SMNVEV (reference sequence). V was pared by 3 bases and J by 5 bases, with 9 bases of the junction left unmatched. The CDR3 consists of 16 residues. The CDR3 sequence: CASSFGSGRAGETQYF. The CDR3, as DNA: TGTGCCAGCAGTTTCGGGAGCGGGAGGGCCGGGGAGACCCAGTACTTC.

This sequence joins TRBV7-9 and TRBJ1-2, with a possible D match to TRBD1 (5 bases). Trimming shortened V by 2 bases and J by 2 bases, and 9 bases separated the two germline ends. The CDR3 consists of 14 residues. From germline, CDR1 is SEHNR and CDR2 FQNEAQ (reference sequence). CDR3 amino acids: CASSLSGGNYGYTF. In nucleotides, the CDR3 is TGTGCCAGCAGCTTATCGGGGGGGAACTATGGCTACACCTTC.

This clone was observed once. The gene calls are TRBV5-4 and TRBJ2-5; 8 positions agree with TRBD2. Trimming at V came to 0 bases and at J to 5 bases, leaving 6 bases not matched to a gene. CDR1 and CDR2 (germline): SGHNT, YYREEE (reference sequence). The CDR3 contains 15 residues. The DNA for the CDR3 is TGTGCCAGCAGCTTGGCAATCGGGGGGGCGGAGACCCAGTACTTC. As protein: CASSLAIGGAETQYF. The full variable domain, with the rest looked up from reference TRBV5-4 and TRBJ2-5, is ETGVTQSPTHLIKTRGQQVTLRCSSQSGHNTVSWYQQALGQGPQFIFQYYREEENGRGNFPPRFSGLQFPNYSSELNVNALELDDSALYLCASSLAIGGAETQYFGPGTRLLVL.

The chain is built from TRBV29-1 and TRBJ2-2; 9 nucleotides agree with TRBD1. This CDR3 contains 15 residues. CDR1 and CDR2 from the germline V gene are SQVTM and ANQGSEA. V shed 7 bases and J 4 bases; nucleotides not matched to a gene: 10. The CDR3 region is CSGSAGQGRTGELFF. The CDR3 DNA sequence: TGCAGCGGGAGCGCGGGACAGGGTCGCACCGGGGAGCTGTTTTTT.

The chain combines TRBV28 with TRBJ1-2, with 11 bases lining up with TRBD1. Germline trimming cut 2 bases from V and 3 bases from J; bases unmatched to any gene: 5. Per germline, CDR1 MDHEN and CDR2 SYDVKM. The CDR3 contains 16 residues. As DNA, the CDR3 is TGTGCCAGCAGTTTAATTGGGGACAGGGGGGACTATGGCTACACCTTC. Protein sequence: CASSLIGDRGDYGYTF.

V usage is TRBV27 and J usage is TRBJ1-1; D is unresolved. Germline V gene data show CDR1 as MNHEY and CDR2 as SMNVEV (reference sequence). Trimming shortened V by 3 bases and J by 2 bases, and 10 bases separated the two germline ends. The CDR3 totals 14 residues. CDR3 sequence: CASSFRERNTEAFF. The CDR3 DNA reads as TGTGCCAGCAGTTTCCGGGAACGAAACACTGAAGCTTTCTTT.

The V gene is TRBV7-2, the J gene TRBJ1-1; 7 bases agree with TRBD1. V lost 3 bases to trimming and J lost 0 bases; unmatched junction nucleotides: 4. Looked up from germline, CDR1 is SGHTA and CDR2 is FQGNSA. This CDR3 is 15 amino acids long. The CDR3: CASSFSQGLNTEAFF. The CDR3 region has the DNA TGTGCCAGCAGCTTCTCACAGGGGCTGAACACTGAAGCTTTCTTT.